This T cell receptor (beta chain) was captured by sequencing in a study of technical replicates of blood from a few donors. This clone was observed once. The CDR3 consists of 15 residues. V lost 5 bases, J lost 8 bases, and 9 bases stayed unmatched. CDR1 GTSNPN and CDR2 SVGIG come from the germline V gene (reference sequence). Profiled with immunoSEQ multiplex PCR; TCRdb holds only in-frame clones, not every one. The table shows 55,000 to 75,000 clones, with over 85% occurring only once. The sequenced sample was PBMCs. This sequence joins TRBV30 and TRBJ1-4; TRBD1 agrees at 12 bases. The sequence came from a human donor in good health. Some clones in this sample may be carry-over from other donors' samples. CDR3 coding DNA: TGTGCCTGGGAAGGGACAGGGGGCTTCGTAGAAAAACTGTTTTTT. Encoded protein: CAWEGTGGFVEKLFF.